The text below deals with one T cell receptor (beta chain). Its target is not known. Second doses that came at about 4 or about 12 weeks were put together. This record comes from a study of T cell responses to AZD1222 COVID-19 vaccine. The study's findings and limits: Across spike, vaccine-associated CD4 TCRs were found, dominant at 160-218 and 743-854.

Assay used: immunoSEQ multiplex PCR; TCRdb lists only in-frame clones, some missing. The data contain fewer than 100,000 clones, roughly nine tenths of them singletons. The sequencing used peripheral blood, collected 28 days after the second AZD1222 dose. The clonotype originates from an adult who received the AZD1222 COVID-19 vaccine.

CDR3 residues: CASLHPGGNEQFF. CDR3 nucleotide sequence: TGTGCCAGCCTCCACCCCGGGGGAAATGAGCAGTTCTTC. The rearrangement links TRBV13 to TRBJ2-1, with TRBD2 as a possible D gene (6 bases). The CDR3 sequence is 13 residues long. Per germline, CDR1 PRHDT and CDR2 FYEKMQ (reference sequence). V lost 8 bases, J lost 7 bases, and 15 bases lay in between. Full variable domain (missing parts from reference TRBV13 and TRBJ2-1): AAGVIQSPRHLIKEKRETATLKCYPIPRHDTVYWYQQGPGQDPQFLISFYEKMQSDKGSIPDRFSAQQFSDYHSELNMSSLELGDSALYFCASLHPGGNEQFFGPGTRLTVL.